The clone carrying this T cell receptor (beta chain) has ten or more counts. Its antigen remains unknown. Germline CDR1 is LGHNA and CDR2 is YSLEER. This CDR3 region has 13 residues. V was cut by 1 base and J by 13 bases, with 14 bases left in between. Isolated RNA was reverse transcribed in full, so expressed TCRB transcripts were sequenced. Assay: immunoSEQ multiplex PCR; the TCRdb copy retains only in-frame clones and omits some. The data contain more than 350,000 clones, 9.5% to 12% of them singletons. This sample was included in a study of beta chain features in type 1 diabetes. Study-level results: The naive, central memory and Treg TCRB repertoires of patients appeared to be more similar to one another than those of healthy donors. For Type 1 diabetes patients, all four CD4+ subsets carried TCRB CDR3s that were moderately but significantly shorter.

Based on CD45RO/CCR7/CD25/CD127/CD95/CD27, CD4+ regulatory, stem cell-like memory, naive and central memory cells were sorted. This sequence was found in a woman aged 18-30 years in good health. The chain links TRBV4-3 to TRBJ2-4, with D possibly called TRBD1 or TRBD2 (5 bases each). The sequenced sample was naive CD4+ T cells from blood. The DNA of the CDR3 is TGCGCCAGCAGCCAAGTCCTTGGGACCCACCAGTACTTC. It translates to CASSQVLGTHQYF.